This T cell receptor (beta chain) was recorded in a study of blood T cell repertoires in COVID-19. Study-wide background: Sites across the United States, Italy and Spain contributed samples from acute and convalescent COVID-19. Sample material is recorded as cDNA or gDNA derived from T cells, B-cell-depleted T cells, or PBMCs.

CDR1 and CDR2 from the germline V gene are MDHEN and SYDVKM. V trimming: 7 bases; J trimming: 2 bases; junction bases outside the gene matches: 11. This CDR3 has 17 residues. The age range of participants was 18 to 89 years, with residence in approximately 25 US areas. Categorization into cohorts depended on clinical history that participants reported. Generated by immunoSEQ multiplex PCR, the TCRdb table keeps only in-frame clones and is missing some. Of some 500,000 clones listed, roughly 88% were seen once; the top ten hold 1.5% to 2%. The specimen was PBMCs or T cells enriched from blood (not recorded which). This TCR was sampled from a woman between 40 and 50 years old who had recovered from COVID-19. This chain joins TRBV28 and TRBJ1-2, with TRBD1 matching over 12 bases. The CDR3 DNA sequence: TGTGCCAGCACCCTCGTGTGGGACAGGGGGCCAAACTATGGCTACACCTTC. Its protein is CASTLVWDRGPNYGYTF.